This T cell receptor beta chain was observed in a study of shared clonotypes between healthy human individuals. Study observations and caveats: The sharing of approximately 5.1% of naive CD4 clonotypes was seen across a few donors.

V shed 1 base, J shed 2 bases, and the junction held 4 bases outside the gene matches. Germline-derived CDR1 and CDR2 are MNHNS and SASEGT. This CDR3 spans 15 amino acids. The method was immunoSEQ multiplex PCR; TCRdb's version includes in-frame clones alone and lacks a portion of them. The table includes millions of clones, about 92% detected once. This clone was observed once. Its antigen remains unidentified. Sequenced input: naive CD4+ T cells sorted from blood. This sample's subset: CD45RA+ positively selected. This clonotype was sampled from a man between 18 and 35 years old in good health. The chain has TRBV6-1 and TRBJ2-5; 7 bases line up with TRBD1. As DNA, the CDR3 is TGTGCCAGCAGTGAAGAGGGGGCCAGGCAAGAGACCCAGTACTTC. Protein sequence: CASSEEGARQETQYF.